These 25 T cell receptor beta chains share one sample of origin, sequenced in a study of follicular helper T cells after annual influenza vaccination. Profiled with immunoSEQ multiplex PCR; TCRdb holds only in-frame clones, not every one. The repertoire has approximately 6,100 clones, approximately 85% of them found once; the top ten carry 1% to 1.2%. This sample's time point: 2015-2016 season, pre-vaccination. This specimen consisted of CXCR5+ CD38- circulating T follicular helper cells from blood, obtained on the day of influenza vaccination. The subset: circulating Tfh, non-naive CD4+CXCR5+PD-1+ (ICOS+CD38+ or ICOS-CD38-). The receptors were gathered from an adult who received the influenza vaccine.

This chain links TRBV5-8 with TRBJ2-5; D is ambiguous. This CDR3 has 11 residues. Trimming took off 4 bases at V and 5 bases at J, with 6 bases between the two ends. The germline gives CDR1 SGHTS, CDR2 YDEGEE. CDR3 DNA: TGTGCCAGCAGCCCACATGAGACCCAGTACTTC. Translating gives CASSPHETQYF.

Only a few counts were recorded for this clone. The CDR3 nucleotides read TGTGCCAGCAGCTTGGGTAACCGATTGGAGGGCGAGCAGTACTTC. Translation gives CASSLGNRLEGEQYF. This sequence joins TRBV5-4 and TRBJ2-7; a possible D gene is TRBD2 (6 bases). Trimming shortened V by 0 bases and J by 6 bases, and 16 bases separated the two germline ends. Germline V CDR1 and CDR2: SGHNT, YYREEE (reference sequence). The CDR3 has 15 residues.

Written as DNA, the CDR3 is TGTGCCATCAGTAGCGGGGAGACCCAGTACTTC. It codes for CAISSGETQYF. The V gene is TRBV10-3, the J gene TRBJ2-5; possible D gene TRBD2, 6 bases. This CDR3 region has 11 residues. Germline CDR1 reads ENHRY; CDR2 reads SYGVKD. Trimming stripped 5 bases from V and 5 bases from J, with 6 bases between.

The chain is built from TRBV18 and TRBJ2-5; D perhaps matches TRBD2 (5 bases). The length of the CDR3 is 13 residues. V was shortened by 5 bases and J by 2 bases, with 9 bases between the two germline ends. The germline CDR1 and CDR2 sequences are KGHSH and LQKENI. The CDR3 bases are TGTGCCAGCTCATCGGACTCACAAGAGACCCAGTACTTC. Its translation: CASSSDSQETQYF.

The V call is TRBV19, the J call TRBJ2-7; TRBD1 matches at 9 bases. Germline V gene lookup returns CDR1 LNHDA and CDR2 SQIVND (reference sequence). V was clipped by 4 bases and J by 6 bases; unmatched bases: 10. The CDR3 sequence is 15 residues long. The CDR3 sequence is CASSKAGQGRGEQYF. In nucleotides, the CDR3 is TGTGCCAGTAGTAAAGCGGGACAGGGCAGAGGCGAGCAGTACTTC.

This chain joins TRBV30 and TRBJ2-5, with D perhaps being TRBD1 or TRBD2 (7 bases each). CDR1 and CDR2 from the germline V gene are GTSNPN and SVGIG (reference sequence). The V end was cut by 0 bases, the J end by 8 bases, with 16 bases between. The CDR3 is 14 residues long. The CDR3 loop reads CAWSVQSGGGTQYF. Written as DNA, the CDR3 is TGTGCCTGGAGTGTACAATCAGGGGGGGGTACCCAGTACTTC.

The V call is TRBV5-1, the J call TRBJ2-5; unclear D gene. The germline gives CDR1 SGHRS, CDR2 YFSETQ. Trimming took 1 base from V and 1 from J, leaving 8 bases between them. The CDR3 consists of 14 residues. DNA for the CDR3: TGCGCCAGCAGCTTGAGCAGGTCCCAAGAGACCCAGTACTTC. This encodes CASSLSRSQETQYF. Full variable domain (remainder filled in from reference TRBV5-1 and TRBJ2-5): KAGVTQTPRYLIKTRGQQVTLSCSPISGHRSVSWYQQTPGQGLQFLFEYFSETQRNKGNFPGRFSGRQFSNSRSEMNVSTLELGDSALYLCASSLSRSQETQYFGPGTRLLVL.

The chain combines TRBV7-7 with TRBJ2-2; D unresolved. V was clipped by 2 bases and J by 6 bases, with 7 bases between them. CDR3 length equals 13 residues. Germline loops: CDR1 SSHAT, CDR2 FNYEAQ (reference sequence). The CDR3 spells CASSLRDPGELFF. The CDR3 DNA reads TGTGCCAGCAGCTTAAGGGATCCCGGGGAGCTGTTTTTT.

This clone appeared once. This chain links TRBV7-2 with TRBJ2-4, with a tentative D call TRBD2 (5 bases). The CDR3 consists of 14 residues. Germline-derived CDR1 and CDR2 are SGHTA and FQGNSA. Trimming pared 3 bases from V and 4 bases from J, leaving 10 bases between. CDR3 bases: TGTGCCAGCAGCTTGAGACGGGGAAAAAACATTCAGTACTTC. This gives the protein CASSLRRGKNIQYF.

The rearrangement joins TRBV30 to TRBJ1-2; 7 bases fit TRBD1. Germline V gene sequence: CDR1 GTSNPN, CDR2 SVGIG (reference sequence). V dropped 3 bases and J dropped 5; count of bases not matched to a gene: 9. This CDR3 is 14 amino acids long. DNA for the CDR3: TGTGCCTGGAGCACACAGGGGAAGTTTTATGGCTACACCTTC. Translation: CAWSTQGKFYGYTF.

The CDR3 here is CASSLTGQGTDTQYF. The DNA for the CDR3 is TGTGCCAGCAGCTTAACGGGACAGGGGACAGATACGCAGTATTTT. V is TRBV7-2 and J is TRBJ2-3; TRBD1 aligns across 10 bases. The CDR3 runs 15 residues. With V trimmed by 2 bases and J by 3 bases, 2 bases remained unmatched. In germline, CDR1 is SGHTA, CDR2 FQGNSA.

This rearrangement joins TRBV12-2 to TRBJ1-5; the table assigns TRBD1, which was not confirmed against the DNA. TRBV12-2 is described as a pseudogene. The CDR3 covers 13 residues. The CDR3 coding sequence is TGTGCAAGTCCCACTCCAGGGGATCAGCCCCAGCATTTT. This translates into CASPTPGDQPQHF.

In DNA, the CDR3 is TGTGCCAGCACGAGGATAAACGCTGGAGAGACCCAGTACTTC. This gives the protein CASTRINAGETQYF. The chain employs TRBV2 and TRBJ2-5; no clear D. Looked up from germline, CDR1 is SNHLY and CDR2 is FYNNEI. Trimming shortened V by 7 bases and J by 4 bases, and 16 bases separated the two germline ends. This CDR3 comprises 14 residues.

The sample holds a few counts of this clone. The chain is built from TRBV19 and TRBJ2-5; no clear D gene. Germline loops: CDR1 LNHDA, CDR2 SQIVND (reference sequence). V dropped 1 base and J dropped 5 bases, with 8 bases sitting between them. The CDR3 contains 13 residues. The CDR3 DNA sequence: TGTGCCAGTAGTATAGGGAATCTCGAGACCCAGTACTTC. As protein: CASSIGNLETQYF. Complete variable domain (other parts from reference TRBV19 and TRBJ2-5): DGGITQSPKYLFRKEGQNVTLSCEQNLNHDAMYWYRQDPGQGLRLIYYSQIVNDFQKGDIAEGYSVSREKKESFPLTVTSAQKNPTAFYLCASSIGNLETQYFGPGTRLLVL.

The chain combines TRBV25-1 with TRBJ2-2; 8 bases are a match to TRBD1. J was trimmed by 5 bases and V by 7 bases; bases with no gene match: 12. CDR3 length equals 16 residues. From germline, CDR1 is MGHDK and CDR2 SYGVNS. The DNA of the CDR3 is TGTGCCAGCAAAAGAACCGGGACAGGAAGGACCGGGGAGCTGTTTTTT. Amino acids: CASKRTGTGRTGELFF. The full variable domain, in which reference TRBV25-1 and TRBJ2-2 provide the parts outside the CDR3, is EADIYQTPRYLVIGTGKKITLECSQTMGHDKMYWYQQDPGMELHLIHYSYGVNSTEKGDLSSESTVSRIRTEHFPLTLESARPSHTSQYLCASKRTGTGRTGELFFGEGSRLTVL.

The V and J genes are TRBV7-9 and TRBJ1-1, with a tentative D call TRBD1 (6 bases). The CDR3 loop spans 17 amino acids. Per the germline V gene, CDR1 is SEHNR and CDR2 is FQNEAQ (reference sequence). V shed 5 bases and J shed 2 bases, with 21 bases lying between them. The CDR3 coding sequence is TGTGCCAGCAGCCCCATCGAAAGAGGGGGTGGAAACACTGAAGCTTTCTTT. Amino acids: CASSPIERGGGNTEAFF.

This rearrangement joins TRBV5-6 to TRBJ2-7; 10 nucleotides match TRBD1. V dropped 6 bases and J dropped 4; count of bases not matched to a gene: 10. There are 15 residues in the CDR3. Per the germline V gene, CDR1 is SGHDT and CDR2 is YYEEEE. CDR3 sequence reads: CASTSVGQGGYEQYF. The CDR3, as DNA: TGTGCCAGCACCTCAGTCGGACAGGGGGGTTACGAGCAGTACTTC.

The chain has TRBV7-3 and TRBJ2-3, with 11 bases fitting TRBD1. V was clipped by 0 bases and J by 2 bases; unmatched bases: 7. The germline V gene has CDR1 SGHTA and CDR2 FQGTGA. This CDR3 comprises 18 residues. The CDR3 here is CASSLTPLGQGATDTQYF. The CDR3 coding sequence is TGTGCCAGCAGCTTAACTCCCCTCGGACAGGGGGCCACAGATACGCAGTATTTT.

This CDR3 is CASSLEGTGGWEKLFF. The CDR3 coding sequence is TGTGCCAGCAGCTTAGAGGGAACAGGGGGTTGGGAAAAACTGTTTTTT. V is TRBV11-2 and J is TRBJ1-4; 8 nucleotides match TRBD1. This CDR3 is built from 16 residues. Germline CDR1 SGHAT, CDR2 FQNNGV. V trimming: 0 bases; J trimming: 8 bases; junction bases outside the gene matches: 8.

The genes are TRBV5-1 and TRBJ1-4; 8 bases are shared with TRBD1. The CDR3 loop spans 14 amino acids. The V gene end was trimmed by 4 bases and the J gene end by 6 bases; junction bases not matched to a gene: 5. Germline V gene data show CDR1 as SGHRS and CDR2 as YFSETQ. CDR3 residues: CASSQDRVDEKLFF. CDR3 sequence (DNA): TGCGCCAGCAGCCAGGACAGGGTGGATGAAAAACTGTTTTTT. The whole variable domain, remainder taken from reference TRBV5-1 and TRBJ1-4, is KAGVTQTPRYLIKTRGQQVTLSCSPISGHRSVSWYQQTPGQGLQFLFEYFSETQRNKGNFPGRFSGRQFSNSRSEMNVSTLELGDSALYLCASSQDRVDEKLFFGSGTQLSVL.

V and J are TRBV5-1 and TRBJ2-5; D is unclear. The CDR3 spans 14 residues. V was clipped by 0 bases and J by 5 bases, with 11 bases between them. In germline, CDR1 is SGHRS, CDR2 YFSETQ. The CDR3, as DNA: TGCGCCAGCAGCTTGGAGGCTGGCGCGGAGACCCAGTACTTC. Protein: CASSLEAGAETQYF.

The chain joins TRBV11-1 to TRBJ2-1; 9 positions agree with TRBD1. The germline gives CDR1 SGHAT, CDR2 FQDESV (reference sequence). CDR3 length: 13 amino acids. V lost 5 bases and J lost 8; bases outside the gene matches: 4. In nucleotides, the CDR3 is TGTGCCAGCAGCCCCTGGACAGGGGATGAGCAGTTCTTC. It yields the protein CASSPWTGDEQFF.

This sequence joins TRBV7-2 and TRBJ1-1; no clear D. CDR3 length: 13 residues. Germline V CDR1 and CDR2: SGHTA, FQGNSA. Deletions cut 3 bases from V and 0 bases from J, with 5 bases between. CDR3 in DNA: TGTGCCAGCAGCTTTAAGTTGAACACTGAAGCTTTCTTT. Translation gives CASSFKLNTEAFF.

This clone was picked up a small number of times. The chain recombines TRBV5-1 with TRBJ1-2; a possible D gene is TRBD1 (5 bases). With 4 bases removed from V and 8 bases from J, the gap between germline ends came to 15 bases. CDR1 is SGHRS and CDR2 is YFSETQ in the germline V gene. This CDR3 is built from 13 residues. CDR3 coding DNA: TGCGCCAGCAGCATAAATCAGGGTATCGGCTACACCTTC. Translated, it gives CASSINQGIGYTF.

The chain has TRBV25-1 and TRBJ1-2; D ambiguous. This CDR3 spans 14 amino acids. Germline V gives CDR1 MGHDK, CDR2 SYGVNS. V was trimmed by 3 bases and J by 1 base, leaving 9 bases between them. The chain's CDR3 is CASSDRGINYGYTF. DNA for the CDR3: TGTGCCAGCAGTGATCGAGGGATTAACTATGGCTACACCTTC.